Listed below are T cell receptor beta chains from one sample, sequenced in a study of circulating and synovial CD4+ cells in juvenile arthritis. The data were produced by immunoSEQ multiplex PCR, yet TCRdb's version contains in-frame clones alone and is incomplete. The sample shows 32,000 or so clones, roughly 96% of them seen only once. Sequencing input: CD4+ T cells from blood. Receptors originate from a human donor with juvenile idiopathic arthritis. Both conserved end residues are part of each CDR3. Fields, in order: J gene, clone size, D gene, V gene, CDR3 DNA, CDR3 protein. The D gene is left open where the match is weak. Only some rows state a clone size, as once, few, many or a class for expanded clones.

TRBJ2-7	.	.	TRBV19	TGTGCGGCGGGAACGTTGGACAACGAGCAGTACTTC	CAAGTLDNEQYF
TRBJ1-1	.	.	TRBV7-9	TGTGCCAGCAGCTTAGACAGCGGCACTGAAGCTTTCTTT	CASSLDSGTEAFF
TRBJ1-1	.	.	TRBV6-6	TGTGCCAGCGAACAAGACAGGATCATGAACACTGAAGCTTTCTTT	CASEQDRIMNTEAFF
TRBJ2-7	.	TRBD2	TRBV7-2	TGTGCCAGCAGCTCTAGCGGCAGTAGCTCCTACGAGCAGTACTTC	CASSSSGSSSYEQYF
TRBJ2-7	.	.	TRBV6-5	TGTGCCAGCAGCTCCCAGACAGCCTACGAGCAGTACTTC	CASSSQTAYEQYF
TRBJ2-5	once	TRBD2	TRBV5-1	TGCGCCAACAGCTTGGCCTCGATAGCGGGAGCGGAGACCCAGTACTTC	CANSLASIAGAETQYF
TRBJ2-1	.	.	TRBV6-5	TGTGCCAGCAGTTACTCCCGGGGTGAGCAGTTCTTC	CASSYSRGEQFF
TRBJ2-2	.	TRBD2	TRBV4-2	TGTGCCAGCAGCCATCTACTAGCGGGAGAGGGCGGGGAGCTGTTTTTT	CASSHLLAGEGGELFF
TRBJ2-7	.	TRBD2	TRBV19	TGTGCCAGTAGTTCCTCCCCGGGAGGATACGAGCAGTACTTC	CASSSSPGGYEQYF
TRBJ2-2	.	TRBD2	TRBV9	TGTGCCAGCAGCGTCGCCCTAGGACTAGCGGACACCGGGGAGCTGTTTTTT	CASSVALGLADTGELFF
TRBJ2-3	.	.	TRBV11-3	TGTGCCAGCAGCTCCGGACAGAGTAACACAGATACGCAGTATTTT	CASSSGQSNTDTQYF
TRBJ2-3	.	.	TRBV4-2	TGTGCCAGCAGCCAAGATTCGTGGGGGCCTTCGGGCACAGATACGCAGTATTTT	CASSQDSWGPSGTDTQYF
TRBJ1-2	.	.	TRBV6-9	TGTGCCAGCAAGAGATTGAGACAGACCTATGGCTACACCTTC	CASKRLRQTYGYTF
TRBJ1-2	.	.	TRBV10-3	TGTGCCATCAGGAGCACTTCGAGGACAGCTTATGGCTACACCTTC	CAIRSTSRTAYGYTF
TRBJ2-3	.	.	TRBV4-2	TGTGCCAGCAGCCAAGATACGAAGCGTTCTAGCACAGATACGCAGTATTTT	CASSQDTKRSSTDTQYF
TRBJ2-5	.	.	TRBV1	TGCACCAGCAGCCATCCCAAACTAGCGGGAGAGTGGGGGGAGACCCAGTACTTC	CTSSHPKLAGEWGETQYF
TRBJ2-7	.	.	TRBV11-2	TGTGCCAGCAGCTTGGGCCCTAACAGGGACCGACACGAGCAGTACTTC	CASSLGPNRDRHEQYF
TRBJ1-1	.	.	TRBV4-2	TGTGCCAGCAGCCAGACAGGCGTGAACACTGAAGCTTTCTTT	CASSQTGVNTEAFF
TRBJ1-2	.	.	TRBV5-1	TGCGCCAGCAGCATGGACGGGGATTATGGCTACACCTTC	CASSMDGDYGYTF
TRBJ1-1	.	TRBD1	TRBV20-1	TGCAGTGCGGGACAGGCAGAAGCTTTCTTT	CSAGQAEAFF
TRBJ1-1	.	.	TRBV19	TGTGCCAGTAGTGAAGCCGGGAAGGCCGGGGGGGCTTTCTTT	CASSEAGKAGGAFF
TRBJ2-2	.	.	TRBV11-1	TGTGCCAGCGAGAAAACGTGGAGGGGAACCGGGGAGCTGTTTTTT	CASEKTWRGTGELFF
TRBJ1-4	.	.	TRBV11-2	TGTGCCAGCAGCTTAGTGAGTTCCGGTGCGGATGAAAAACTGTTTTTT	CASSLVSSGADEKLFF
TRBJ2-1	.	.	TRBV6-1	TGTGCCAGCTCAGGACGGGGAACCTACAATGAGCAGTTCTTC	CASSGRGTYNEQFF
TRBJ2-7	.	.	TRBV6-1	TGTGCCAGCAAATTGGGAGCGTCCTACGAGCAGTACTTC	CASKLGASYEQYF
TRBJ1-2	.	.	TRBV7-9	TGTGCCAGCAGCTTAGAGGGGAACTATGGCTACACCTTC	CASSLEGNYGYTF
TRBJ1-3	.	.	TRBV4-3	TGCGCCAGCAGCCAAATCGACAACACTGGAAACACCATATATTTT	CASSQIDNTGNTIYF
TRBJ1-1	.	.	TRBV20-1	TGCAGTGCGCAGGGCAGTCCTGAAGCTTTCTTT	CSAQGSPEAFF
TRBJ2-7	.	TRBD2	TRBV4-2	TGTGCCAGCAGCCGAGAGCGGGGGGCCTCCTACGAGCAGTACTTC	CASSRERGASYEQYF
TRBJ1-6	.	.	TRBV28	TGTGCCAGCAGTTTGGGCCGAGCGGGGGATAATTCACCCCTCCACTTT	CASSLGRAGDNSPLHF
TRBJ2-6	.	.	TRBV5-4	TGTGCCAGCAGCTCCGGACTGACCTCTGGGGCCAACGTCCTGACTTTC	CASSSGLTSGANVLTF